A selection of T cell receptor beta chains follows, all from one sample in a study of blood T cell repertoires in COVID-19. Some clones are missing from TCRdb's copy, which holds only in-frame ones; the method was immunoSEQ multiplex PCR. The data contain roughly 200,000 clones, around four fifths of them singletons. Sequenced: peripheral blood. All receptors come from a middle-aged man with active or convalescent COVID-19. Both conserved end residues are part of each CDR3. Each record gives: J gene, clone size, D gene, V gene, CDR3 protein, CDR3 DNA. D genes are given only for firm matches. The size entry is marked missing in some rows and otherwise reads once, few, many or a size class.

J: TRBJ2-7
size: NA
D: NA
V: TRBV7-3
CDR3: CASSLTPGPTYEQYF
DNA: TGTGCCAGCAGCTTAACGCCAGGGCCGACCTACGAGCAGTACTTC

J: TRBJ1-6
size: NA
D: NA
V: TRBV6-5
CDR3: CASIISGGVRSPLHF
DNA: TGTGCCAGCATCATTTCGGGGGGAGTGCGGTCACCCCTCCACTTT

J: TRBJ2-7
size: once
D: NA
V: TRBV6-2/TRBV6-3
CDR3: CASSPSAGRTYEQYF
DNA: TGTGCCAGCAGCCCCTCGGCAGGCAGAACCTACGAGCAGTACTTC

J: TRBJ1-1
size: NA
D: NA
V: TRBV16
CDR3: CASSQLGGNRVNTEAFF
DNA: TGTGCCAGCAGCCAATTGGGGGGTAATAGGGTGAACACTGAAGCTTTCTTT

J: TRBJ1-4
size: NA
D: TRBD1
V: TRBV6-5
CDR3: CASSGTGVEKLFF
DNA: TGTGCCAGCAGCGGGACAGGGGTTGAAAAACTGTTTTTT

J: TRBJ2-2
size: NA
D: TRBD1
V: TRBV6-6
CDR3: CASSLGQGANTGELFF
DNA: TGTGCCAGCAGCCTTGGACAGGGGGCGAACACCGGGGAGCTGTTTTTT

J: TRBJ2-1
size: NA
D: TRBD2
V: TRBV14
CDR3: CASSIGTSGTFSYNEQFF
DNA: TGTGCCAGCAGCATTGGGACTAGCGGAACGTTTTCCTACAATGAGCAGTTCTTC

J: TRBJ1-6
size: NA
D: NA
V: TRBV25-1
CDR3: CASRGREGSPLHF
DNA: TGTGCCAGCAGGGGCAGGGAGGGTTCACCCCTCCACTTT

J: TRBJ2-1
size: once
D: TRBD1
V: TRBV9
CDR3: CASSAGQGAHNEQFF
DNA: TGTGCCAGCAGCGCCGGACAGGGGGCGCACAATGAGCAGTTCTTC

J: TRBJ1-3
size: NA
D: NA
V: TRBV9
CDR3: CASSVARGDTGNTIYF
DNA: TGTGCCAGCAGCGTAGCTCGCGGGGATACTGGAAACACCATATATTTT

J: TRBJ2-3
size: NA
D: NA
V: TRBV24-1
CDR3: CATSNGADTQYF
DNA: TGTGCCACCTCCAACGGGGCAGATACGCAGTATTTT

J: TRBJ1-5
size: NA
D: NA
V: TRBV6-2/TRBV6-3
CDR3: CASSYGPHQPQHF
DNA: TGTGCCAGCAGTTACGGCCCCCATCAGCCCCAGCATTTT

J: TRBJ2-7
size: few
D: NA
V: TRBV7-9
CDR3: CASSHTLRGYEQYF
DNA: TGTGCCAGCAGCCACACACTAAGGGGCTACGAGCAGTACTTC

J: TRBJ1-2
size: few
D: NA
V: TRBV4-1
CDR3: CASPTSRGIGSGGYTF
DNA: TGCGCCAGCCCCACGAGTCGGGGGATCGGATCAGGAGGCTACACCTTC

J: TRBJ1-1
size: NA
D: TRBD1
V: TRBV7-9
CDR3: CATSMGTGATEAFF
DNA: TGTGCCACCTCGATGGGGACAGGGGCCACTGAAGCTTTCTTT

J: TRBJ2-1
size: NA
D: NA
V: TRBV7-7
CDR3: CASSLGAGNYNEQFF
DNA: TGTGCTAGCAGCTTAGGAGCAGGGAACTACAATGAGCAGTTCTTC

J: TRBJ1-2
size: NA
D: NA
V: TRBV5-1
CDR3: CASSPQGGYGYTF
DNA: TGCGCCAGCAGCCCCCAGGGCGGCTATGGCTACACCTTC

J: TRBJ1-2
size: NA
D: NA
V: TRBV30
CDR3: CAWSASSSGGYTF
DNA: TGTGCCTGGAGTGCTTCCAGCTCGGGTGGCTACACCTTC

J: TRBJ2-5
size: NA
D: TRBD2
V: TRBV29-1
CDR3: CSVRLAGAQETQYF
DNA: TGCAGCGTCAGACTAGCGGGGGCACAAGAGACCCAGTACTTC

J: TRBJ1-2
size: NA
D: TRBD1
V: TRBV19
CDR3: CASMLQGSFYGYTF
DNA: TGTGCCAGTATGTTACAGGGGTCCTTCTATGGCTACACCTTC

J: TRBJ2-6
size: NA
D: TRBD1
V: TRBV3-1/TRBV3-2
CDR3: CASSPWTGSGANVLTF
DNA: TGTGCCAGCAGCCCCTGGACAGGCTCTGGGGCCAACGTCCTGACTTTC

J: TRBJ1-2
size: NA
D: NA
V: TRBV6-1
CDR3: CASSEGGSNYGYTF
DNA: TGTGCCAGCAGTGAGGGGGGGTCCAACTATGGCTACACCTTC

J: TRBJ1-1
size: once
D: NA
V: TRBV5-1
CDR3: CASSPGGGGGMNTEAFF
DNA: TGCGCCAGCAGCCCCGGGGGGGGCGGTGGGATGAACACTGAAGCTTTCTTT

J: TRBJ2-3
size: NA
D: TRBD1
V: TRBV5-1
CDR3: CASSWTGPGDTQYF
DNA: TGCGCCAGCAGCTGGACAGGGCCGGGAGATACGCAGTATTTT

J: TRBJ2-1
size: few
D: TRBD2
V: TRBV19
CDR3: CASSMRVIAGGNNEQFF
DNA: TGTGCCAGTAGCATGCGGGTAATAGCGGGGGGAAACAATGAGCAGTTCTTC

J: TRBJ2-1
size: NA
D: TRBD2
V: TRBV5-5
CDR3: CASSWFKPGTSGSHEQFF
DNA: TGTGCCAGCAGCTGGTTTAAGCCCGGGACTAGCGGGAGCCATGAGCAGTTCTTC

J: TRBJ1-2
size: NA
D: NA
V: TRBV25-1
CDR3: CASTENYGVGGYTF
DNA: TGTGCCAGCACAGAAAACTACGGGGTGGGCGGCTACACCTTC